This TCR beta chain originates from a study of T cells in localized non-small cell lung cancer. Overall study findings and caveats: There were a median roughly 60 of the top 100 tumor clones appearing in adjacent lung. Uninvolved adjacent lung showed higher T cell clonality than tumor.

Profiling relied on immunoSEQ multiplex PCR, and the TCRdb table lists in-frame clones only, not all of them. The sample lists over 1,500 clones, roughly 21% occurring once. This clone has more than one count but fewer than ten. Its antigen remains unidentified. The sequence derives from a woman aged 40-69 years with stage III squamous cell lung carcinoma. Sequenced here: normal lung tissue next to the tumor, sampled before any cancer treatment.

The DNA of the CDR3 is TGTGCCACCAGCAGAGACCGACTAGCGGGAGGCACTAATGAGCAGTTCTTC. Translation gives CATSRDRLAGGTNEQFF. J is TRBJ2-1 and V is TRBV15, with 13 bases identical to TRBD2. J lost 7 bases, V lost 0 bases, and 6 bases had no gene match. Per the germline V gene, CDR1 is LNHNV and CDR2 is YYDKDF (reference sequence). CDR3 size: 17 residues.